The rows below give T cell receptor beta chains drawn from one sample of a study of cytomegalovirus exposure and HLA in healthy donors. TCRdb's copy holds only in-frame clones and misses some; the assay was immunoSEQ multiplex PCR. The sample holds 150,000 or so clones; nearly 80% are singletons and the top ten take around 13%. Specimen: PBMCs. The source of these receptors is a man aged 30-40 years in good health and CMV-seropositive. Each CDR3 is given with its conserved first and last residue. The D gene is left open where the match is weak. Clone size is shown for a subset of rows, as once, few, many or a class of expanded clone.

D gene	CDR3 length	clone size	J gene	V gene	CDR3 protein	CDR3 DNA
TRBD2	15	-	TRBJ2-1	TRBV11-3	CASSYQAGVRDEQFF	TGTGCCAGCAGCTACCAAGCGGGAGTAAGGGATGAGCAGTTCTTC
-	14	-	TRBJ1-2	TRBV9	CASSPAGGYYGYTF	TGTGCCAGCAGCCCGGCGGGGGGGTACTATGGCTACACCTTC
-	17	medium-sized	TRBJ2-5	TRBV21-1	CASSLWTASSRHETQYF	TGTGCCAGCAGCCTATGGACAGCATCAAGTCGGCATGAGACCCAGTACTTC
TRBD2	15	-	TRBJ2-7	TRBV7-6	CASSSGVLAGYEQYF	TGTGCCAGCAGCTCCGGGGTCCTAGCGGGTTACGAGCAGTACTTC
TRBD2	17	few	TRBJ2-3	TRBV5-4	CASRSREGLIGTDTQYF	TGTGCCAGCAGGTCGCGGGAGGGCCTTATCGGCACAGATACGCAGTATTTT
-	14	-	TRBJ2-7	TRBV5-1	CASSLAGVSYEQYF	TGCGCCAGCAGCTTGGCCGGGGTTTCCTACGAGCAGTACTTC
TRBD2	18	once	TRBJ2-7	TRBV29-1	CSVENPHSPSGVSYEQYF	TGCAGCGTTGAGAACCCCCATAGTCCTAGCGGGGTCTCCTACGAGCAGTACTTC
TRBD1	15	-	TRBJ1-4	TRBV27	CASSAYRDRDEKLFF	TGTGCCAGCAGTGCCTACCGGGACAGGGATGAAAAACTGTTTTTT
TRBD2	18	-	TRBJ2-2	TRBV7-9	CASSYGTSGKRWAGELFF	TGTGCCAGCAGCTACGGGACTAGCGGGAAGAGGTGGGCCGGGGAGCTGTTTTTT
-	13	-	TRBJ1-4	TRBV5-1	CASSLVTGEKLFF	TGCGCCAGCAGCTTGGTCACAGGAGAAAAACTGTTTTTT
-	13	-	TRBJ1-5	TRBV6-1	CATSSELNQPQHF	TGTGCCACCTCGAGTGAGTTAAATCAGCCCCAGCATTTT
TRBD1	14	-	TRBJ1-3	TRBV19	CASIPDRERNTIYF	TGTGCCAGTATTCCGGACAGGGAAAGAAACACCATATATTTT
-	13	-	TRBJ2-1	TRBV7-7	CASSLAEADEQFF	TGTGCTAGCAGCTTAGCGGAGGCGGATGAGCAGTTCTTC
TRBD2	16	-	TRBJ2-2	TRBV28	CASSRLAGGSTGELFF	TGTGCCAGCAGTCGGCTAGCGGGAGGATCCACCGGGGAGCTGTTTTTT
-	15	-	TRBJ1-4	TRBV2	CASSAESATNEKLFF	TGTGCCAGCAGTGCCGAGAGTGCAACTAATGAAAAACTGTTTTTT
-	16	-	TRBJ2-3	TRBV23-1	CASGKFWVRGVDTQYF	TGCGCCAGCGGAAAATTTTGGGTCAGGGGGGTAGATACGCAGTATTTT
-	15	few	TRBJ1-1	TRBV7-9	CASSLDPGLGTEAFF	TGTGCCAGCAGCTTAGACCCGGGTTTAGGCACTGAAGCTTTCTTT
TRBD1	16	-	TRBJ2-3	TRBV23-1	CASSRTRRQGPDTQYF	TGCGCCAGCAGTCGGACCCGGAGACAGGGGCCAGATACGCAGTATTTT
TRBD1	15	-	TRBJ2-7	TRBV7-9	CASRRTGGTRDEQYF	TGTGCCAGCAGACGTACAGGGGGCACGCGGGACGAGCAGTACTTC
-	14	-	TRBJ2-2	TRBV2	CASSEQVNTGELFF	TGTGCCAGCAGTGAGCAGGTGAACACCGGGGAGCTGTTTTTT
-	15	-	TRBJ1-5	TRBV19	CASSWTGSSNQPQHF	TGTGCCAGTAGTTGGACGGGGTCTAGCAATCAGCCCCAGCATTTT
TRBD2	14	few	TRBJ2-1	TRBV5-1	CASSSQRGGAGQFF	TGCGCCAGCAGCTCTCAACGGGGGGGTGCGGGACAGTTCTTC
-	13	few	TRBJ2-7	TRBV10-3	CAISEEGAYEQYF	TGTGCCATCAGTGAGGAGGGAGCCTACGAGCAGTACTTC